The entry that follows covers one T cell receptor (beta chain) sequence. Its matching antigen is unknown. This CDR3 is built from 13 residues. From germline, CDR1 is SGHAT and CDR2 FQNNGV. V was trimmed by 2 bases and J by 4 bases, leaving 7 bases between them. In the PCR, 60 Vbeta and 13 Jbeta primers were used. Profiling relied on immunoSEQ multiplex PCR, and the TCRdb table lists in-frame clones only, not all of them. Of 250,000 to 350,000 clones in the sample, approximately 90% were seen once. This specimen comes from a study of cytomegalovirus exposure and HLA in healthy donors. Findings and caveats of the study: Immune exposure information available was restricted to CMV serostatus. Analysis performed later found under 20,000 TCR beta sequences associated with HLA alleles at 0.05 false discovery rate. Trimming of TCR beta V- and J-genes showed a link, identified in a later analysis, to a missense DCLRE1C variant.

This clonotype was sampled from a man between 40 and 49 years old in good health and CMV-seropositive. V usage is TRBV11-2 and J usage is TRBJ2-3, with TRBD2 as a possible D gene (5 bases). The sample comprised PBMCs. The CDR3 spells CASSLQEADTQYF. CDR3 nucleotide sequence: TGTGCCAGCAGCTTACAGGAGGCAGATACGCAGTATTTT.